This T cell receptor (beta chain) was captured by sequencing in a study of blood T cell repertoires in COVID-19. Study details: There were acute and convalescent COVID-19 samples, and they came from the United States, Italy and Spain.

Using immunoSEQ multiplex PCR, the repertoire was profiled, and TCRdb retains in-frame clones only, with some absent. In the table there are around 240,000 clones, about 90% of which are singletons. The origin of this receptor is a woman aged 25 to 45 who had recovered from COVID-19. Sequencing was done on a sample of peripheral blood.

In DNA form, the CDR3 reads TGTGCCAGCAGCTCCCTGGACAGGTCCGGGGAGCTGTTTTTT. It is translated as CASSSLDRSGELFF. This chain joins TRBV5-5 and TRBJ2-2; 7 bases fit TRBD1. Germline CDR1 and CDR2: SGHKS and YYEKEE (reference sequence). V trimming: 3 bases; J trimming: 6 bases; junction bases outside the gene matches: 5. The CDR3 has 14 residues.